The subject of this entry is one T cell receptor (beta chain). No cognate antigen has been identified for it. No much larger clone is present one base from it, and per-base qualities are unavailable. TCRbeta CDR3 regions were amplified from genomic DNA by means of the immunoSEQ Assay, a bias-controlled multiplex PCR. The authors' analysis ran thus. The number of nucleated cells in each sample was estimated by amplification of reference gene primers within the assay. To quantify the absolute abundance of each unique TCRbeta CDR3 rearrangement, sequence reads were collapsed and filtered. Productive Simpson clonality was computed per sample as the square root of Simpson's diversity index over productive rearrangements. Imported from immuneACCESS, the table was reduced by TCRdb to in-frame sequences with V and J called. These copies leave out some clones; in studies compared against another copy, an unresolved V gene accounts for under half, and the cause of the remainder is not known. The V and J calls and the clone size are those of that table, but D and trimming were determined from the DNA. In this sample the table shows hundreds of thousands of clones, more than 70% of which occur a single time. Around 4.5% of the sample goes to the ten largest clones.

The CDR3 measures 14 amino acids from cysteine to phenylalanine. The kept DNA is CDR3 alone, 42 bases in frame from the first base. Trimming at the junction amounts to 7 bases on V and 8 bases on J, and the germline ends lie 15 bases apart. From a lookup of the germline V gene, CDR1 and CDR2 are MNHEY and SVGAGI. The sample comes from a study of blood T cell repertoires in COVID-19 (dated by TCRdb to 2020 to 2021). As for the study more broadly: Samples from collaborators originated in the United States, Italy and Spain and spanned both the acute and convalescent phases of COVID-19. Sample metadata almost always included a de-identified subject ID, COVID-19 status, age in years and sex. Subjects who had been exposed to COVID-19, were actively infected with it, or had recovered from it provided the deeply sampled blood TCRbeta repertoires that made up the dataset. The samples were drawn from the first 160 participants of the ongoing ImmuneRACE study and from about 1,200 subjects provided by 6 global collaborators. The repertoires were released in a freely available public database intended as a resource for research on the immune response to SARS-CoV-2. The material from the prospective study consisted of cDNA or gDNA derived from T cells, B-cell-depleted T cells, or PBMCs. Where HLA class I and class II types were available, the types were taken from metadata supplied by the sample provider, not from assay-based typing.

Participants in the prospective study were aged roughly 18 to 89 years, lived in more than 20 United States geographic areas, and enrolled through a virtual design. In the prospective study, cohorts were assigned on the basis of participant-reported clinical history obtained from a screening survey and a study questionnaire. In the prospective study, whole blood, serum and a nasopharyngeal or oropharyngeal swab were collected from each participant by mobile phlebotomists. Over a roughly 2-month period, participants in the prospective study had the option of providing additional blood draws and questionnaires. Blood samples from the prospective study were shipped frozen or at room temperature prior to DNA extraction. The paper as a whole reports these results and caveats: The quantity of clinical and demographic metadata differed by source and by participant and was supplied without curation.

Sequenced material: PBMCs or T cells enriched from blood (not recorded which). The sequence derives from a man younger than 45 with acute COVID-19. The chain couples TRBV6-5 to TRBJ1-6, with an unclear D gene assignment. The CDR3: CASKTQEPDSPLHF. The nucleotide sequence is TGTGCCAGCAAAACACAAGAACCCGATTCACCCCTCCACTTT.